These 20 T cell receptor beta chains were sequenced from one sample in a study of blood T cell repertoires in COVID-19 (dated by TCRdb to the early 2020s). Receptor libraries were prepared by the immunoSEQ multiplex PCR assay. Sourced from immuneACCESS, this table was stored by TCRdb with only in-frame sequences that have V and J called. A share of the clones is absent; for the studies checked, an unresolved V gene accounts for under half, and the remainder has no known explanation. The sample data list about 210,000 clones, and roughly 86% of these were observed just once. 9.5% to 15% of the sample is in the top ten clones. The sample was peripheral blood. Receptor source: a middle-aged woman with acute or convalescent COVID-19.

The rearrangement links TRBV19 to TRBJ2-7, with D possibly matching TRBD1 (5 bases). The CDR3 length is 19 residues. Germline V CDR1 and CDR2: LNHDA, SQIVND (reference sequence). V was trimmed by 1 base and J by 1 base, leaving 23 bases between them. CDR3 nucleotides: TGTGCCAGTAGTATAGGGGGCGGCCAAAGCCTTAAGGTGTCCTACGAGCAGTACTTC. Translating gives CASSIGGGQSLKVSYEQYF.

As concerns this clone: A clone one base away is much larger, so this may be a read error. The rearrangement uses TRBV9 and TRBJ2-1; D is possibly TRBD1 (6 bases). The CDR3 spans 13 residues. CDR1 and CDR2 from the germline V gene are SGDLS and YYNGEE. Trimming removed 2 bases at V and 3 bases at J, with 6 bases between. For the CDR3, the DNA is TGTGCCAGCAGCGTGGACAGCTACAATGAGCAGTTCTTC. Its translation: CASSVDSYNEQFF.

This clone was found once. This chain links TRBV19 with TRBJ1-2; 8 positions match TRBD1. Germline V CDR1 and CDR2: LNHDA, SQIVND (reference sequence). With 3 bases clipped from V and 9 bases from J, the junction kept 9 bases outside the gene matches. CDR3 size: 14 residues. CDR3 sequence reads: CASSIQDRASSYTF. In DNA form, the CDR3 reads TGTGCCAGTAGTATCCAGGACAGGGCATCAAGCTACACCTTC.

V gene TRBV24-1 combines with J gene TRBJ1-6; D perhaps matches TRBD1 (5 bases). CDR3 length equals 14 residues. Trimming took off 6 bases at V and 3 bases at J, with 8 bases between the two ends. The germline V gene encodes CDR1 KGHDR and CDR2 SFDVKD. CDR3 residues: CATSRGFYNSPLHF. The CDR3 DNA reads TGTGCCACCAGTCGGGGGTTCTATAATTCACCCCTCCACTTT.

The chain links TRBV6-1 to TRBJ2-3; 10 bases fit TRBD1. Per the germline V gene, CDR1 is MNHNS and CDR2 is SASEGT. The CDR3 covers 17 residues. V shed 2 bases and J 1 base; nucleotides not matched to a gene: 6. CDR3: CASSEIAGTGGTDTQYF. CDR3 bases: TGTGCCAGCAGTGAAATTGCCGGGACAGGGGGCACAGATACGCAGTATTTT.

Of note for this clone: Distinct nucleotide sequences in the sample also encode this CDR3. J is TRBJ2-7 and V is TRBV6-2 or TRBV6-3; TRBD1 matches at 7 bases. The CDR3 is 14 amino acids. V dropped 3 bases and J dropped 1; count of bases not matched to a gene: 3. Germline lookup yields CDR1 MNHEY and CDR2 SVGEGT. CDR3 sequence reads: CASSYGQVSYEQYF. CDR3 coding DNA: TGTGCCAGCAGTTATGGACAGGTATCCTACGAGCAGTACTTC.

Details on this clone: The same CDR3 can be traced to other DNA sequences in this sample. The chain combines TRBV2 with TRBJ2-7; 9 bases agree with TRBD1. The CDR3 contains 14 residues. CDR1 and CDR2 from the germline V gene are SNHLY and FYNNEI. J lost 0 bases, V lost 6 bases, and 3 bases had no gene match. The CDR3 loop reads CASRGQGSSYEQYF. CDR3 sequence (DNA): TGTGCCAGCAGAGGACAGGGGTCCTCCTACGAGCAGTACTTC. Using reference TRBV2 and TRBJ2-7 for the parts outside the CDR3, the full variable domain is EPEVTQTPSHQVTQMGQEVILRCVPISNHLYFYWYRQILGQKVEFLVSFYNNEISEKSEIFDDQFSVERPDGSNFTLKIRSTKLEDSAMYFCASRGQGSSYEQYFGPGTRLTVT.

The chain has TRBV5-6 and TRBJ2-1, with a possible D match to TRBD1 (7 bases). Trimming left V 3 bases short and J 4 bases short, with 11 bases between. The germline V gene encodes CDR1 SGHDT and CDR2 YYEEEE. There are 14 residues in the CDR3. CDR3 DNA sequence: TGTGCCAGCAGCTCAGGGGGGACGTACAATGAGCAGTTCTTC. Translation gives CASSSGGTYNEQFF.

V gene TRBV19 combines with J gene TRBJ2-1; TRBD2 aligns across 8 bases. Germline-derived CDR1 and CDR2 are LNHDA and SQIVND (reference sequence). Unmatched junction bases numbered 16, after V lost 5 bases and J lost 7 bases. The length of the CDR3 is 17 residues. CDR3 nucleotides: TGTGCCAGTAGTTCCTGGGGTAGCGGGATAGGGGGTAATGAGCAGTTCTTC. The encoded protein is CASSSWGSGIGGNEQFF. The full variable domain, in which reference TRBV19 and TRBJ2-1 provide the parts outside the CDR3, is DGGITQSPKYLFRKEGQNVTLSCEQNLNHDAMYWYRQDPGQGLRLIYYSQIVNDFQKGDIAEGYSVSREKKESFPLTVTSAQKNPTAFYLCASSSWGSGIGGNEQFFGPGTRLTVL.

The chain links TRBV12-5 to TRBJ2-1; 10 nucleotides align to TRBD2. The CDR3 contains 18 residues. The junction had 13 bases not matched to a gene; V was cut back by 5 bases and J by 3 bases. Germline V gene lookup returns CDR1 LGHNT and CDR2 FRNRAP. In DNA, the CDR3 is TGTGCTAGTGGTCTGCCCCACCCTAGCGGGGGCCTCTACAATGAGCAGTTCTTC. It encodes CASGLPHPSGGLYNEQFF. The full variable domain, rest sourced from reference TRBV12-5 and TRBJ2-1, is DARVTQTPRHKVTEMGQEVTMRCQPILGHNTVFWYRQTMMQGLELLAYFRNRAPLDDSGMPKDRFSAEMPDATLATLKIQPSEPRDSAVYFCASGLPHPSGGLYNEQFFGPGTRLTVL.

The rearrangement uses TRBV2 and TRBJ2-7, with a possible D match to TRBD1 (6 bases). Per germline, CDR1 SNHLY and CDR2 FYNNEI. The CDR3 loop spans 16 amino acids. The V and J ends lost 3 bases and 6 bases respectively, with 21 bases between them. Written as DNA, the CDR3 is TGTGCCAGCAGTGATTTCGGACAGATCCTTATAGCCGAGCAGTACTTC. Translation: CASSDFGQILIAEQYF.

V and J are TRBV3-1 (or the pseudogene TRBV3-2) and TRBJ1-5; 9 bases agree with TRBD1. In germline, CDR1 is LGHDT, CDR2 YNNKEL (reference sequence). This CDR3 is built from 15 residues. J gave up 2 bases and V 2 bases, and 1 base lay outside the gene matches. CDR3 coding DNA: TGTGCCAGCAGCCAACGACAGGGGGGCAATCAGCCCCAGCATTTT. This codes for CASSQRQGGNQPQHF.

The chain employs TRBV30 and TRBJ2-3, with D possibly TRBD2 on 6 matching bases. Trimming shortened V by 7 bases and J by 7 bases, and 33 bases separated the two germline ends. The CDR3 has 18 residues. Germline V lookup: CDR1 GTSNPN, CDR2 SVGIG (reference sequence). The CDR3 nucleotides read TGTGCCTCGCGAAGGAGCCTCGGGACTCCCAACGCAGTGTATACGCAGTATTTT. Protein: CASRRSLGTPNAVYTQYF.

The V gene is TRBV12-5, the J gene TRBJ1-2, with 8 bases fitting TRBD1. Germline V gene data show CDR1 as LGHNT and CDR2 as FRNRAP. The CDR3 is 24 amino acids. V lost 1 base and J lost 4; bases outside the gene matches: 32. CDR3 DNA sequence: TGTGCTAGTGGTTTGGGGACAGGGAAGGAGTTAAGGGAAAAAAGCCCTTTGACCGTCTATGGCTACACCTTC. Its translation: CASGLGTGKELREKSPLTVYGYTF.

The V gene is TRBV5-4, the J gene TRBJ2-7; D is possibly TRBD2 (5 bases). The germline V gene has CDR1 SGHNT and CDR2 YYREEE (reference sequence). This CDR3 comprises 14 residues. V shed 0 bases and J shed 5 bases, with 12 bases lying between them. CDR3 sequence (DNA): TGTGCCAGCAGCTTGGGACAAGCGGTGCACGAGCAGTACTTC. It encodes CASSLGQAVHEQYF. Looking up the rest from reference TRBV5-4 and TRBJ2-7 gives the full variable domain: ETGVTQSPTHLIKTRGQQVTLRCSSQSGHNTVSWYQQALGQGPQFIFQYYREEENGRGNFPPRFSGLQFPNYSSELNVNALELDDSALYLCASSLGQAVHEQYFGPGTRLTVT.

V gene TRBV11-2 combines with J gene TRBJ2-7; tentative D call: TRBD1 (6 bases). V lost 7 bases to trimming and J lost 3 bases, with 13 bases between them. The CDR3 has 13 amino acids. The germline V gene encodes CDR1 SGHAT and CDR2 FQNNGV. Written as DNA, the CDR3 is TGTGCCAGCACCTCGGACAGAAGCTACGAGCAGTACTTC. As protein: CASTSDRSYEQYF. Variable domain in full (rest from reference TRBV11-2 and TRBJ2-7): EAGVAQSPRYKIIEKRQSVAFWCNPISGHATLYWYQQILGQGPKLLIQFQNNGVVDDSQLPKDRFSAERLKGVDSTLKIQPAKLEDSAVYLCASTSDRSYEQYFGPGTRLTVT.

The genes are TRBV7-9 and TRBJ2-1; the D gene is possibly TRBD2 (6 bases). Germline loops: CDR1 SEHNR, CDR2 FQNEAQ (reference sequence). The CDR3 consists of 15 residues. V lost 5 bases and J lost 4, with 15 bases in between. CDR3 region: CASSPLANPYNEQFF. The CDR3, as DNA: TGTGCCAGCAGCCCTCTAGCGAACCCTTACAATGAGCAGTTCTTC.

V is TRBV5-1 and J is TRBJ1-4; TRBD1 matches 7 bases. V was pared by 5 bases and J by 10 bases, with 20 bases of the junction left unmatched. The CDR3 is made up of 17 amino acids. Looked up from germline, CDR1 is SGHRS and CDR2 is YFSETQ. This CDR3 is CASRITGEIARGGKLFF. The CDR3 nucleotides read TGCGCCAGCAGAATTACAGGGGAAATTGCTCGTGGGGGAAAACTGTTTTTT. Combining the CDR3 with reference TRBV5-1 and TRBJ1-4 gives the whole variable domain KAGVTQTPRYLIKTRGQQVTLSCSPISGHRSVSWYQQTPGQGLQFLFEYFSETQRNKGNFPGRFSGRQFSNSRSEMNVSTLELGDSALYLCASRITGEIARGGKLFFGSGTQLSVL.

V is TRBV5-1 and J is TRBJ1-5; D remains ambiguous. This CDR3 has 17 amino acids. The V end was cut by 1 base, the J end by 0 bases, with 14 bases between. Germline V gene sequence: CDR1 SGHRS, CDR2 YFSETQ. The CDR3: CASSLKNFRFSNQPQHF. CDR3 DNA: TGCGCCAGCAGCTTGAAGAATTTCCGGTTTAGCAATCAGCCCCAGCATTTT.

The chain combines TRBV19 with TRBJ2-7; 12 nucleotides align to TRBD2. This CDR3 region has 13 residues. CDR1 and CDR2 (germline): LNHDA, SQIVND (reference sequence). With 5 bases clipped from V and 6 bases from J, the junction kept 2 bases outside the gene matches. The CDR3 reads CASSGLAGSEQYF. The CDR3, as DNA: TGTGCCAGTAGTGGACTAGCGGGGAGCGAGCAGTACTTC.